These 7 T cell receptor beta chains share one sample of origin, sequenced in a study of shared clonotypes between healthy human individuals. Positive CCR7 selection of CD45RO-negative cells yielded the naive CD8 cells, and terminally differentiated effector memory CD45RA+ cells were excluded. The data were produced by immunoSEQ multiplex PCR, yet TCRdb's version contains in-frame clones alone and is incomplete. The data hold around 2,100,000 clones, with about 95% observed a single time. What was sequenced was naive CD8+ T cells sorted from blood. These receptors came from a man between 18 and 29 years old in good health.

The chain couples TRBV15 to TRBJ2-7, with a tentative D call TRBD1 (6 bases). The CDR3 totals 15 residues. CDR1 is LNHNV, CDR2 YYDKDF, per germline (reference sequence). The V gene lost 1 base and the J gene lost 2 bases, with 12 bases spanning the gap. The CDR3 region is CATSRVEEGAYEQYF. The DNA of the CDR3 is TGTGCCACCAGCAGAGTGGAAGAGGGGGCCTACGAGCAGTACTTC.

This chain connects TRBV11-2 to TRBJ2-3; D unresolved. This CDR3 spans 17 amino acids. Germline V CDR1 and CDR2: SGHAT, FQNNGV. V was pared by 5 bases and J by 2 bases, with 20 bases between. The CDR3 DNA reads TGTGCCAGCAGCCTACAGATCGGCTATCCCTTCACAGATACGCAGTATTTT. As protein: CASSLQIGYPFTDTQYF.

The chain employs TRBV6-5 and TRBJ2-1, with TRBD2 matching over 9 bases. The V gene's germline CDR1 is MNHEY and CDR2 SVGAGI. This CDR3 spans 14 amino acids. V trimming: 2 bases; J trimming: 7 bases; junction bases outside the gene matches: 3. The DNA for the CDR3 is TGTGCCAGCAGTTACGGGACTAGCATAAATGAGCAGTTCTTC. This encodes CASSYGTSINEQFF.

The J gene is TRBJ1-4, the V gene TRBV9; no clear D gene. The length of the CDR3 is 15 residues. The germline CDR1 and CDR2 sequences are SGDLS and YYNGEE. Trimming took 0 bases from V and 8 from J, leaving 14 bases between them. CDR3 sequence reads: CASSVDEDLKEKLFF. The CDR3 DNA follows: TGTGCCAGCAGCGTAGATGAAGATCTTAAGGAAAAACTGTTTTTT.

CDR3 amino acids: CASSKDSPWGTEAFF. For the CDR3, the DNA is TGTGCCAGCAGCAAGGACAGCCCCTGGGGCACTGAAGCTTTCTTT. This chain connects TRBV5-5 to TRBJ1-1, with D possibly matching TRBD1 (6 bases). Looked up from germline, CDR1 is SGHKS and CDR2 is YYEKEE (reference sequence). CDR3 length: 15 amino acids. The V gene lost 4 bases and the J gene lost 4 bases, with 17 bases spanning the gap.

With regard to this clone: Additional DNA sequences in this sample encode the identical CDR3. The chain carries TRBV6-1 and TRBJ2-7; D not resolved. Germline CDR1 and CDR2: MNHNS and SASEGT. The CDR3 length is 11 residues. Trimming stripped 7 bases from V and 3 bases from J, with 7 bases between. The CDR3 reads CASTSSYEQYF. CDR3 bases: TGTGCCAGCACCAGCAGCTACGAGCAGTACTTC.

V gene TRBV13 combines with J gene TRBJ1-2; 9 positions match TRBD1. Trimming took 6 bases from V and 3 from J; bases not matched to a gene: 8. Germline V gene data show CDR1 as PRHDT and CDR2 as FYEKMQ (reference sequence). The CDR3 loop spans 15 amino acids. The CDR3 is CASSNRDRVDYGYTF. The CDR3 DNA reads as TGTGCCAGCAGTAACCGGGACAGGGTGGACTATGGCTACACCTTC.